One and the same sample provided the 31 T cell receptor beta chains below, sequenced in a study of tumor T cells in aggressive B-cell lymphoma. Libraries were prepared by immunoSEQ multiplex PCR; TCRdb keeps only in-frame clonotypes and omits some of them. The sample shows about 2,800 clones, around nine tenths of them seen only once. Source material: tumor tissue. The receptors were gathered from an adult with diffuse large B cell lymphoma.

The chain carries TRBV6-1 and TRBJ2-7; 8 nucleotides line up with TRBD1. The V and J ends lost 6 bases and 4 bases, in that order; junction bases with no gene match: 11. Germline CDR1 and CDR2: MNHNS and SASEGT. The CDR3 covers 15 residues. CDR3 sequence: CASRGADRGKYEQYF. In DNA, the CDR3 is TGTGCCAGCAGAGGAGCCGACAGGGGAAAGTACGAGCAGTACTTC.

The chain recombines TRBV19 with TRBJ2-3, with D possibly TRBD1 on 5 matching bases. Germline V gives CDR1 LNHDA, CDR2 SQIVND (reference sequence). V was shortened by 3 bases and J by 2 bases, with 12 bases between the two germline ends. The CDR3 length is 15 residues. CDR3: CASSIGVGLTDTQYF. The CDR3 DNA is TGTGCCAGTAGTATTGGTGTGGGGCTCACAGATACGCAGTATTTT.

The V gene is TRBV5-1, the J gene TRBJ2-7; 8 nucleotides match TRBD2. This CDR3 is 14 amino acids long. Germline trimming cut 5 bases from V and 2 bases from J; bases unmatched to any gene: 6. Germline loops: CDR1 SGHRS, CDR2 YFSETQ. The CDR3: CASSAGGLTYEQYF. The CDR3 nucleotides are TGCGCCAGCAGTGCGGGGGGTTTAACCTACGAGCAGTACTTC.

In its sample, this clone was seen once. The V gene is TRBV2, the J gene TRBJ1-1, with D unclear. CDR3 size: 12 residues. Germline lookup yields CDR1 SNHLY and CDR2 FYNNEI. V lost 8 bases to trimming and J lost 5 bases, with 12 bases between them. The CDR3, as DNA: TGTGCCAGCTCCAGCAGACTAACTGAAGCTTTCTTT. Translating it yields CASSSRLTEAFF.

The DNA for the CDR3 is TGTGCCAGTCATCCAACCCTGGGACTAGCGGGGAGCACAGATACGCAGTATTTT. This gives the protein CASHPTLGLAGSTDTQYF. This chain uses TRBV19 with TRBJ2-3; 13 positions match TRBD2. The CDR3 runs to 18 residues. Germline CDR1 is LNHDA and CDR2 is SQIVND (reference sequence). V lost 8 bases to trimming and J lost 0 bases; unmatched junction nucleotides: 11.

The chain carries TRBV6-1 and TRBJ1-1, with D possibly being TRBD1 (5 bases). The V and J ends lost 7 bases and 3 bases respectively, with 9 bases between them. Germline V lookup: CDR1 MNHNS, CDR2 SASEGT. The CDR3 is 12 amino acids. In DNA form, the CDR3 reads TGTGCCAGCACCGACAGATACACTGAAGCTTTCTTT. Its translation: CASTDRYTEAFF.

This chain connects TRBV11-2 to TRBJ1-3, with D possibly being TRBD1 (6 bases). The CDR3 spans 15 residues. Between the trimmed V and J ends, which lost 3 bases and 0 bases, there was a span of 9 bases. CDR1 SGHAT and CDR2 FQNNGV come from the germline V gene. The CDR3 loop reads CASSLGQLSGNTIYF. As DNA, the CDR3 is TGTGCCAGCAGCTTGGGACAACTCTCTGGAAACACCATATATTTT.

The genes are TRBV6-6 and TRBJ2-7; TRBD1 agrees at 10 bases. This CDR3 region has 15 residues. Per the germline V gene, CDR1 is MNHNY and CDR2 is SVGAGI (reference sequence). Trimming removed 6 bases from V and 2 bases from J; junction bases left unmatched: 7. The CDR3 region has the DNA TGTGCCAGCAGGACTCGACAGGGGGCGGCCTACGAGCAGTACTTC. Encoded protein: CASRTRQGAAYEQYF.

CDR3: CASSLRGGLGQPQHF. CDR3 in DNA: TGTGCCAGCAGCTTAAGAGGGGGCTTGGGGCAGCCCCAGCATTTT. This sequence joins TRBV7-8 and TRBJ1-5; TRBD1 aligns across 7 bases. Per the germline V gene, CDR1 is SGHVS and CDR2 is FQNEAQ. This CDR3 is built from 15 residues. J was trimmed by 7 bases and V by 2 bases; bases with no gene match: 8.

The chain links TRBV6-6 to TRBJ1-2, with 7 bases aligning to TRBD1. The CDR3 is 15 residues long. The germline CDR1 and CDR2 sequences are MNHNY and SVGAGI (reference sequence). The ends lost 2 bases at V and 4 bases at J; junction bases unmatched: 7. The CDR3 reads CASSYGDSSSYGYTF. The CDR3 DNA reads TGTGCCAGCAGTTACGGGGACAGTTCTTCCTATGGCTACACCTTC.

The chain combines TRBV5-1 with TRBJ2-1, with 7 bases matching TRBD2. V shed 4 bases and J 5 bases; nucleotides not matched to a gene: 9. The CDR3 runs to 15 residues. From germline, CDR1 is SGHRS and CDR2 YFSETQ. The CDR3 DNA reads as TGCGCCAGCAGCCCTGGGGGGGACTTAAACAATGAGCAGTTCTTC. It translates to CASSPGGDLNNEQFF.

The V and J genes are TRBV23-1 and TRBJ1-2; D gene unclear. TRBV23-1 is identified as an open reading frame with a role that is uncertain. The CDR3 is 13 residues long. The V end lost 0 bases, the J end lost 6 bases, and 8 bases lay between the germline ends. The CDR3 spells CASSQSSQDGYTF. CDR3 DNA sequence: TGCGCCAGCAGTCAATCTTCGCAGGATGGCTACACCTTC.

The chain joins TRBV6-5 to TRBJ2-1, with 7 bases that match TRBD1. Unmatched junction bases numbered 6, after V lost 5 bases and J lost 2 bases. The CDR3 spans 15 residues. CDR1 MNHEY and CDR2 SVGAGI come from the germline V gene. CDR3 coding DNA: TGTGCCAGCAGTATAACAGGGGATACCTACAATGAGCAGTTCTTC. Translating it yields CASSITGDTYNEQFF.

The V and J genes are TRBV6-1 and TRBJ1-5; 8 bases agree with TRBD1. Looked up from germline, CDR1 is MNHNS and CDR2 is SASEGT. V shed 7 bases and J 7 bases; nucleotides not matched to a gene: 12. The CDR3 runs 15 residues. The CDR3 coding sequence is TGTGCCAGCATCCGCCCCGGGACAGGCCAGCAGCCCCAGCATTTT. It specifies CASIRPGTGQQPQHF.

The V call is TRBV25-1, the J call TRBJ1-1, with TRBD1 matching 8 bases. Trimming took 4 bases from V and 11 from J; bases not matched to a gene: 6. CDR1 and CDR2 (germline): MGHDK, SYGVNS. The CDR3 contains 12 residues. The chain's CDR3 is CASSAQGASAFF. CDR3 nucleotide sequence: TGTGCCAGCAGTGCGCAGGGGGCTTCGGCTTTCTTT. Supplemented by reference TRBV25-1 and TRBJ1-1, the full variable domain reads EADIYQTPRYLVIGTGKKITLECSQTMGHDKMYWYQQDPGMELHLIHYSYGVNSTEKGDLSSESTVSRIRTEHFPLTLESARPSHTSQYLCASSAQGASAFFGQGTRLTVV.

This chain joins TRBV4-1 and TRBJ1-1; a weak D match, TRBD1 (5 bases). Germline V lookup: CDR1 MGHRA, CDR2 YSYEKL. The CDR3 has 13 residues. The ends were cut back, 0 bases at V and 10 bases at J, with 12 bases in the middle. CDR3 DNA sequence: TGCGCCAGCAGCCAAGAAGTGAAGGGGTCAGCTTTCTTT. Its protein is CASSQEVKGSAFF.

On this clone: An end of the junction differs from the germline gene, which may be a read error. The chain has TRBV2 and TRBJ2-3; tentative D call: TRBD1 (6 bases). The CDR3 has 12 residues. Germline V gene lookup returns CDR1 SNHLY and CDR2 FYNNEI. The CDR3 region has the DNA TGTGCCAGCAGTGATAGGATGGGCGTGAGGGGGTTT. Translated, it gives CASSDRMGVRGF.

This chain uses TRBV19 with TRBJ1-1; maybe TRBD1 (6 bases). The CDR3 is made up of 13 amino acids. Trimming removed 6 bases at V and 10 bases at J, with 18 bases between. Germline CDR1 LNHDA, CDR2 SQIVND (reference sequence). The CDR3 DNA reads TGTGCCAGTAGAGAGTCAGGGGAGAAGGTAGCTTTCTTT. This sequence encodes CASRESGEKVAFF.

As regards this clone: An end of the junction differs from the germline gene, which may be a read error. In DNA form, the CDR3 reads TGTGCCAGCAGTGAAAATCCCCGGGGAAGGACTTTC. It specifies CASSENPRGRTF. V and J are TRBV6-1 and TRBJ2-7; tentatively, D is TRBD2 (5 bases). Per the germline V gene, CDR1 is MNHNS and CDR2 is SASEGT. The CDR3 runs to 12 residues.

The V call is TRBV5-6, the J call TRBJ2-7; 12 bases are a match to TRBD1. Trimming removed 5 bases from V and 6 bases from J; junction bases left unmatched: 9. Germline-derived CDR1 and CDR2 are SGHDT and YYEEEE. This CDR3 region has 15 residues. CDR3 region: CASSLWGTGGGEQYF. The CDR3 nucleotides are TGTGCCAGCAGTCTATGGGGGACAGGGGGCGGCGAGCAGTACTTC. Variable domain in full (rest from reference TRBV5-6 and TRBJ2-7): DAGVTQSPTHLIKTRGQQVTLRCSPKSGHDTVSWYQQALGQGPQFIFQYYEEEERQRGNFPDRFSGHQFPNYSSELNVNALLLGDSALYLCASSLWGTGGGEQYFGPGTRLTVT.

This rearrangement joins TRBV10-3 to TRBJ2-1; possibly TRBD1 for D (5 bases). Between the trimmed V and J ends, which lost 8 bases and 2 bases, there was a span of 13 bases. Germline V gives CDR1 ENHRY, CDR2 SYGVKD. The CDR3 loop spans 14 amino acids. In nucleotides, the CDR3 is TGTGCCATCGGCGCGGCAGGGACCTACAATGAGCAGTTCTTC. This gives the protein CAIGAAGTYNEQFF.

Written as DNA, the CDR3 is TGTGCCAGCAGTTTGATTAGCGGGGGGCGCCCCCAAGGTGGGACCGGGGAGCTGTTTTTT. This sequence encodes CASSLISGGRPQGGTGELFF. The chain carries TRBV27 and TRBJ2-2; 10 nucleotides agree with TRBD2. CDR3 size: 20 residues. Germline assignment: CDR1 MNHEY and CDR2 SMNVEV (reference sequence). The V and J ends lost 3 bases and 5 bases, in that order; junction bases with no gene match: 18.

The J gene is TRBJ1-5, the V gene TRBV18; D unclear. Germline CDR1 is KGHSH and CDR2 is LQKENI. V dropped 1 base and J dropped 2 bases, with 9 bases sitting between them. There are 15 residues in the CDR3. The CDR3 sequence: CASSPLGSGNQPQHF. In DNA form, the CDR3 reads TGTGCCAGCTCACCACTGGGCAGTGGCAATCAGCCCCAGCATTTT.

The J gene is TRBJ2-6, the V gene TRBV6-6, with D perhaps TRBD1 (6 bases). From germline, CDR1 is MNHNY and CDR2 SVGAGI (reference sequence). This CDR3 spans 15 amino acids. V was shortened by 6 bases and J by 0 bases, with 9 bases between the two germline ends. CDR3 in amino acids: CASSLQGSGANVLTF. The CDR3 DNA sequence: TGTGCCAGCAGCTTACAGGGCTCTGGGGCCAACGTCCTGACTTTC.

The V gene is TRBV5-1, the J gene TRBJ1-2, with TRBD1 identical over 8 bases. The CDR3 is made up of 16 amino acids. Germline V gene data show CDR1 as SGHRS and CDR2 as YFSETQ. V lost 4 bases, J lost 0 bases, and 8 bases stayed unmatched. For the CDR3, the DNA is TGCGCCAGCAGCCTTGGAGGGACAGGAGCTAACTATGGCTACACCTTC. It is translated as CASSLGGTGANYGYTF.

This chain links TRBV5-6 with TRBJ2-5; D gene unclear. V was shortened by 1 base and J by 5 bases, with 6 bases between the two germline ends. The CDR3 is 12 amino acids. Germline assignment: CDR1 SGHDT and CDR2 YYEEEE. The CDR3 sequence: CASSLQVETQYF. For the CDR3, the DNA is TGTGCCAGCAGCTTGCAGGTGGAGACCCAGTACTTC.

The rearrangement links TRBV5-8 to TRBJ1-2; a weak D match, TRBD1 (6 bases). V was trimmed by 4 bases and J by 2 bases, leaving 12 bases between them. CDR1 is SGHTS and CDR2 is YDEGEE in the germline V gene. The CDR3 has 14 residues. CDR3 sequence reads: CASSPDSKNYGYTF. The CDR3 DNA reads TGTGCCAGCAGCCCGGACAGCAAGAACTATGGCTACACCTTC.

V gene TRBV10-3 combines with J gene TRBJ1-5; D is ambiguous. This CDR3 region has 13 residues. Trimming stripped 6 bases from V and 3 bases from J, with 9 bases between. The V gene's germline CDR1 is ENHRY and CDR2 SYGVKD. The DNA of the CDR3 is TGTGCCATCAGGGGCGAGTACAATCAGCCCCAGCATTTT. This sequence encodes CAIRGEYNQPQHF.

This sequence joins TRBV5-1 and TRBJ2-5; D might be TRBD2 (5 bases). V lost 2 bases, J lost 0 bases, and 8 bases lay in between. This CDR3 spans 14 amino acids. Germline CDR1 is SGHRS and CDR2 is YFSETQ. The CDR3 sequence: CASSFGNNQETQYF. The CDR3 DNA is TGCGCCAGCAGCTTCGGGAACAACCAAGAGACCCAGTACTTC.

The chain joins TRBV18 to TRBJ2-1; D is perhaps TRBD1 (6 bases). The CDR3 has 14 residues. V gave up 3 bases and J gave up 6 bases, with 12 bases separating them. CDR1 and CDR2 from the germline V gene are KGHSH and LQKENI. CDR3 sequence (DNA): TGTGCCAGCTCACCGAGACAGGCACTCAATGAGCAGTTCTTC. Translating gives CASSPRQALNEQFF.

The CDR3 nucleotides are TGTGCCAGCTCAGGGGCGAGCTCCTACAATGAGCAGTTCTTC. Translated: CASSGASSYNEQFF. The J gene is TRBJ2-1, the V gene TRBV18; D possibly corresponds to TRBD1 (5 bases). This CDR3 has 14 residues. The germline V and J ends were trimmed by 5 bases and 0 bases, with 8 bases remaining between them. CDR1 and CDR2 from the germline V gene are KGHSH and LQKENI. Full variable domain (missing parts from reference TRBV18 and TRBJ2-1): NAGVMQNPRHLVRRRGQEARLRCSPMKGHSHVYWYRQLPEEGLKFMVYLQKENIIDESGMPKERFSAEFPKEGPSILRIQQVVRGDSAAYFCASSGASSYNEQFFGPGTRLTVL.